Given below is one T cell receptor (beta chain) in context. Its antigen is undetermined. The record originates from a study of cytomegalovirus exposure and HLA in healthy donors. Whole-study findings and limits: As a later analysis showed, a missense DCLRE1C variant was linked to trimming of TCR beta V- and J-genes. Rare sequences made up most TCRs, while some public TCRs were found in many donors. An apparent linkage of common viral pathogens to several of the most significant clusters emerged in a later analysis.

In nominal health when sampled, donors likely had unrecorded immune exposures nonetheless. Primers included in the PCR were 60 Vbeta and 13 Jbeta primers. Only in-frame clones appear in the TCRdb table, and some are missing; sequencing was by immunoSEQ multiplex PCR. The data hold approximately 150,000 clones, with 80% observed a single time. Germline V CDR1 and CDR2: MNHNY, SVGAGI (reference sequence). CDR3 size: 13 residues. The chain has TRBV6-6 and TRBJ2-5; D is uncertain. The DNA end favors TRBJ2-7, so the J call may be wrong. The clonotype was recovered from a man aged 25-45 years in good health and CMV-seronegative. Material: PBMCs. CDR3: CASSYLVSYEQYF. As DNA, the CDR3 is TGTGCCAGCAGTTACCTGGTTAGCTACGAGCAGTACTTC.